The rows below give T cell receptor beta chains drawn from one sample of a study of T cell responses to AZD1222 COVID-19 vaccine. Generated by immunoSEQ multiplex PCR, the TCRdb table keeps only in-frame clones and is missing some. This table holds about 180,000 clones, approximately 90% found once. Sequencing used peripheral blood, obtained 28 days after the second dose of the MenACWY control vaccine. These receptors originate from an adult who received the MenACWY meningococcal vaccine as a control. Each CDR3 is given with its conserved first and last residue. D genes are given only for firm matches. Only part of the rows carry a size: once, few, many, or a class if the clone is expanded.

>TRBJ2-1|NA|NA|TRBV4-3
CASSHVEGGYNEQFF
TGCGCCAGCAGCCACGTGGAAGGCGGCTACAATGAGCAGTTCTTC
>TRBJ2-3|NA|NA|TRBV28
CASQIADTQYF
TGTGCCAGCCAAATTGCAGATACGCAGTATTTT
>TRBJ2-5|NA|NA|TRBV11-2
CASSLEGAGPRVGTQYF
TGTGCCAGCAGCTTAGAGGGGGCGGGACCCCGTGTAGGGACCCAGTACTTC
>TRBJ1-2|NA|NA|TRBV6-5
CASSYSAQGYTF
TGTGCCAGCAGTTACTCGGCGCAGGGCTACACCTTC
>TRBJ2-5|once|NA|TRBV20-1
CSASGGETQYF
TGCAGTGCTAGTGGGGGAGAGACCCAGTACTTC
>TRBJ2-1|NA|TRBD2|TRBV4-1
CASSPSGTSGTLSSYNEQFF
TGCGCCAGCAGCCCATCCGGGACTAGCGGGACCCTTAGCTCCTACAATGAGCAGTTCTTC
>TRBJ1-6|NA|NA|TRBV9
CASSVGEGSPLHF
TGTGCCAGCAGCGTAGGTGAAGGGTCACCCCTCCACTTT
>TRBJ1-3|few|NA|TRBV30
CAWTTGDSGNTIYF
TGTGCCTGGACCACGGGAGACTCTGGAAACACCATATATTTT
>TRBJ1-2|NA|NA|TRBV7-9
CASSLDRPYGYTF
TGTGCCAGCAGCCTAGACAGACCTTATGGCTACACCTTC
>TRBJ2-7|few|NA|TRBV9
CASSVQPHYEQYF
TGTGCCAGCAGCGTGCAGCCCCACTACGAGCAGTACTTC
>TRBJ1-6|NA|TRBD1|TRBV30
CAWSVLGAGGSPLHF
TGTGCCTGGAGTGTTCTTGGGGCAGGGGGATCACCCCTCCACTTT
>TRBJ1-1|once|TRBD1|TRBV18
CASSPGQGRKAFF
TGTGCCAGCTCACCGGGACAGGGACGCAAAGCTTTCTTT
>TRBJ2-1|NA|NA|TRBV7-2
CASSPQGGQGLNEQFF
TGTGCCAGCAGCCCGCAAGGTGGGCAGGGGTTGAATGAGCAGTTCTTC
>TRBJ1-2|few|TRBD1|TRBV19
CASIQGDYGYTF
TGTGCCAGTATCCAGGGGGACTATGGCTACACCTTC
>TRBJ2-7|NA|TRBD2|TRBV20-1
CSASDLAGGLYEQYF
TGCAGTGCTAGTGACCTAGCGGGAGGGCTCTACGAGCAGTACTTC
>TRBJ2-1|NA|TRBD2|TRBV30
CAWRLAGALYNEQFF
TGTGCCTGGAGACTAGCGGGAGCGCTCTACAATGAGCAGTTCTTC
>TRBJ2-7|NA|TRBD1|TRBV6-5
CASSPGQPYEQYF
TGTGCCAGCAGTCCGGGACAGCCCTACGAGCAGTACTTC
>TRBJ1-2|once|NA|TRBV3-1/TRBV3-2
CASSPQGNGRYYGYTF
TGTGCCAGCAGCCCCCAGGGTAACGGACGCTACTATGGCTACACCTTC
>TRBJ1-4|NA|NA|TRBV18
CASSPPQEEKLFF
TGTGCCAGCTCACCACCTCAGGAAGAAAAACTGTTTTTT
>TRBJ2-1|NA|NA|TRBV9
CASSAQAGSYNEQFF
TGTGCCAGCAGCGCCCAGGCGGGCTCCTACAATGAGCAGTTCTTC
>TRBJ2-1|NA|TRBD1|TRBV3-1/TRBV3-2
CASSHLDRGFGNEQFF
TGTGCCAGCAGCCACCTCGACAGGGGCTTCGGCAATGAGCAGTTCTTC
>TRBJ2-3|NA|TRBD2|TRBV19
CASRTSGTDTQYF
TGTGCCAGCCGGACTAGCGGGACAGATACGCAGTATTTT
>TRBJ2-5|once|NA|TRBV15
CATSRDLSPGTQYF
TGTGCCACCAGCAGAGATCTGTCGCCCGGGACCCAGTACTTC
>TRBJ1-2|few|NA|TRBV5-1
CASSPQGAYSYGYTF
TGCGCCAGCAGCCCCCAAGGGGCCTACAGCTATGGCTACACCTTC
>TRBJ1-1|NA|NA|TRBV18
CASSHTEAFF
TGTGCCAGCTCTCACACTGAAGCTTTCTTT
>TRBJ1-1|NA|NA|TRBV20-1
CSASGGALNTEAFF
TGCAGTGCTAGTGGAGGCGCCTTGAACACTGAAGCTTTCTTT
>TRBJ2-7|NA|NA|TRBV6-5
CASSYSGTTPYEQYF
TGTGCCAGCAGTTACTCCGGGACAACACCCTACGAGCAGTACTTC
>TRBJ1-2|NA|NA|TRBV6-2/TRBV6-3
CASSYRGRRGYGYTF
TGTGCCAGCAGTTATCGGGGGAGGAGAGGCTATGGCTACACCTTC
>TRBJ2-7|NA|NA|TRBV11-1
CASSLLIRAEQYF
TGTGCCAGCAGCTTATTGATTAGGGCGGAGCAGTACTTC
>TRBJ2-7|NA|NA|TRBV7-2
CASSPGRKVYEQYF
TGTGCCAGCAGCCCGGGACGGAAGGTATACGAGCAGTACTTC
>TRBJ2-5|NA|NA|TRBV4-1
CASSQGDNPGETQYF
TGCGCCAGCAGCCAAGGGGACAACCCGGGGGAGACCCAGTACTTC
>TRBJ2-7|NA|NA|TRBV6-2/TRBV6-3
CASSSRTYEQYF
TGTGCCAGCAGTTCGAGAACCTACGAGCAGTACTTC
>TRBJ1-1|few|NA|TRBV28
CASSLTSGWNTEAFF
TGTGCCAGCAGTCTTACCTCGGGCTGGAACACTGAAGCTTTCTTT
>TRBJ1-2|few|NA|TRBV29-1
CSGLSLYGYTF
TGCAGCGGCTTAAGTCTCTATGGCTACACCTTC
>TRBJ1-1|few|NA|TRBV7-8
CASKRLGQTNTEAFF
TGTGCCAGCAAGCGCCTTGGACAGACGAACACTGAAGCTTTCTTT
>TRBJ2-5|few|NA|TRBV19
CASSIVVVSETQYF
TGTGCCAGTAGTATAGTTGTGGTTTCGGAGACCCAGTACTTC
>TRBJ2-3|NA|TRBD1|TRBV7-3
CASSPGTGGSNTQYF
TGTGCCAGCAGCCCGGGGACAGGGGGCTCGAATACGCAGTATTTT
>TRBJ2-7|NA|TRBD2|TRBV27
CASSQFGLASYEQYF
TGTGCCAGCAGTCAATTCGGACTAGCTAGCTACGAGCAGTACTTC
>TRBJ2-1|NA|TRBD2|TRBV2
CASSFLSGRAGNEQFF
TGTGCCAGCAGCTTCCTTAGCGGGAGGGCCGGGAATGAGCAGTTCTTC
>TRBJ1-5|NA|TRBD1|TRBV10-2
CASGRPGGLGYSNQPQHF
TGCGCCAGCGGACGCCCAGGGGGCTTGGGGTATAGCAATCAGCCCCAGCATTTT
>TRBJ1-3|few|NA|TRBV18
CASSLFVDSGNTIYF
TGTGCCAGCTCACTTTTCGTCGACTCTGGAAACACCATATATTTT
>TRBJ2-5|NA|TRBD1|TRBV11-2
CASSFGQGREETQYF
TGTGCCAGCAGCTTCGGACAGGGGAGGGAAGAGACCCAGTACTTC
>TRBJ1-6|NA|TRBD1|TRBV5-1
CASSQGTGRNSPLHF
TGCGCCAGCAGCCAAGGGACAGGGCGGAATTCACCCCTCCACTTT
>TRBJ1-2|NA|TRBD1|TRBV10-2
CASSEDRGPLYGYTF
TGCGCCAGCAGTGAAGACAGGGGGCCCCTCTATGGCTACACCTTC
>TRBJ1-5|NA|TRBD1|TRBV19
CASSLGQVAEQPQHF
TGTGCCAGTAGTCTAGGACAGGTCGCTGAACAGCCCCAGCATTTT
>TRBJ1-2|NA|NA|TRBV10-3
CAIKREGPFPGYTF
TGTGCCATCAAAAGGGAGGGACCTTTTCCTGGCTACACCTTC
>TRBJ2-5|NA|TRBD1|TRBV6-5
CASSTRDRGQETQYF
TGTGCCAGCAGTACACGGGACAGAGGTCAAGAGACCCAGTACTTC
>TRBJ1-1|NA|NA|TRBV4-3
CASSWTGNTEAFF
TGCGCCAGCAGCTGGACTGGGAACACTGAAGCTTTCTTT
>TRBJ2-7|NA|NA|TRBV5-4
CASSSTEWSEQYF
TGTGCCAGCAGCTCGACAGAGTGGAGCGAGCAGTACTTC
>TRBJ2-2|NA|NA|TRBV5-6
CASSFWGAGELFF
TGTGCCAGCAGCTTTTGGGGGGCCGGGGAGCTGTTTTTT
>TRBJ2-3|NA|TRBD2|TRBV27
CASRLAGRGTDTQYF
TGTGCCAGCAGGTTAGCGGGACGTGGCACAGATACGCAGTATTTT
>TRBJ2-5|NA|NA|TRBV4-3
CASSHEWGQETQYF
TGCGCCAGCAGCCACGAGTGGGGCCAAGAGACCCAGTACTTC
>TRBJ1-2|NA|NA|TRBV18
CASSLSRGGNSPEPNYGYTF
TGTGCCAGCTCACTCAGCCGAGGAGGGAACTCACCGGAACCTAACTATGGCTACACCTTC
>TRBJ1-3|NA|NA|TRBV28
CASSYGNTIYF
TGTGCCAGCAGTTATGGAAACACCATATATTTT
>TRBJ1-2|NA|NA|TRBV10-2
CASSLTDYGYTF
TGCGCCAGCAGTTTGACGGATTATGGCTACACCTTC
>TRBJ1-2|NA|NA|TRBV27
CASSGGRFYGYTF
TGTGCCAGCAGCGGGGGGCGCTTCTATGGCTACACCTTC
>TRBJ2-3|NA|TRBD2|TRBV20-1
CSASGTSGTSTDTQYF
TGCAGTGCTAGTGGGACTAGCGGGACCAGCACAGATACGCAGTATTTT
>TRBJ2-7|NA|NA|TRBV11-2
CASSLSAGITYEQYF
TGTGCCAGCAGCTTATCGGCAGGGATCACCTACGAGCAGTACTTC
>TRBJ1-2|NA|NA|TRBV14
CASSQYVDGYTF
TGTGCCAGCAGCCAGTACGTCGACGGCTACACCTTC
>TRBJ1-4|NA|TRBD1|TRBV27
CASSAPGQLPKLFF
TGTGCCAGCAGTGCGCCGGGACAGCTCCCGAAACTGTTTTTT